This is a list of T cell receptor beta chains from one sample in a study of blood T cells in healthy people across ages. TCRdb reprocessed the 5' RACE reads with MiXCR, giving one entry per CDR3 protein. The sample contains around 850,000 distinct CDR3 sequences, under 40% of which appear only once. The sample consisted of blood. All receptors derive from a man between 18 and 35 years old in good health. CDR3s include the opening cysteine and the closing phenylalanine or tryptophan. D genes are given only for firm matches. Clone size is stated in some rows and not others, as once, few, many or a class when expanded.

cdr3_aa cdr3_nt j_call d_call clone_size cdr3_length v_call
CASSIGTSGGSYNEQYF TGTGCCAGCAGCATCGGGACTAGCGGGGGCTCCTACAATGAGCAGTACTTC TRBJ2-7 TRBD2 few 17 TRBV7-9
CASSLGATANYGYTF TGCGCCAGCAGCTTGGGAGCCACCGCTAACTATGGCTACACCTTC TRBJ1-2 - few 15 TRBV5-1
CASKTQREQYF TGTGCCAGCAAGACTCAACGGGAGCAGTACTTC TRBJ2-7 - - 11 TRBV2
CASLAGLAGETDTQYF TGTGCCAGCCTAGCCGGACTAGCGGGGGAGACAGATACGCAGTATTTT TRBJ2-3 TRBD2 - 16 TRBV28
CASSQVDRDEQFF TGTGCCAGCAGCCAAGTGGATCGCGATGAGCAGTTCTTC TRBJ2-1 - few 13 TRBV3-1
CASSSKPDRGDVGELFF TGTGCCAGCAGCTCAAAACCCGACAGGGGGGATGTCGGGGAGCTGTTTTTT TRBJ2-2 TRBD1 - 17 TRBV5-5
CSIDGQEKRAFF TGCAGTATCGATGGACAGGAGAAGAGGGCTTTCTTT TRBJ1-1 TRBD1 - 12 TRBV20-1
CASSPSWQGARDGYTF TGTGCCAGCAGCCCCTCCTGGCAGGGGGCGAGGGATGGCTACACCTTC TRBJ1-2 TRBD1 - 16 TRBV27
CASSGKDRIISTNEKLFF TGTGCCAGCAGCGGCAAGGACAGGATAATCTCAACTAATGAAAAACTGTTTTTT TRBJ1-4 TRBD1 few 18 TRBV7-2
CSARPKPNYGYTF TGCAGTGCTCGCCCAAAACCTAACTATGGCTACACCTTC TRBJ1-2 - few 13 TRBV20-1
CASSQDLGEAYETQYF TGCGCCAGCAGCCAAGATCTAGGGGAAGCGTACGAGACCCAGTACTTC TRBJ2-5 - many 16 TRBV4-3
CSARDLRGKPSGGWDTQYF TGCAGTGCTAGAGATCTTCGGGGCAAGCCTAGCGGGGGTTGGGATACGCAGTATTTT TRBJ2-3 TRBD2 - 19 TRBV20-1
CVTDREGPEAFF TGTGTGACGGACAGGGAGGGTCCTGAAGCTTTCTTT TRBJ1-1 TRBD1 - 12 TRBV2
CASSYSVLGQGNNYEQYF TGTGCCAGCAGTTACTCGGTCTTGGGACAGGGCAACAACTACGAGCAGTACTTC TRBJ2-7 TRBD1 - 18 TRBV6-5
CASSPDRAYYNEQFF TGTGCCAGCAGTCCGGACAGGGCGTACTACAATGAGCAGTTCTTC TRBJ2-1 TRBD1 few 15 TRBV2
CASSAGVGDTQYF TGTGCCAGCAGTGCGGGGGTGGGGGATACGCAGTATTTT TRBJ2-3 TRBD2 - 13 TRBV12-3/TRBV12-4
CASSQVDRDNQPQHF TGCGCCAGCAGCCAAGTTGACAGGGACAATCAGCCCCAGCATTTT TRBJ1-5 TRBD1 many 15 TRBV4-1
CSAVDSTDSPLHF TGCAGTGCTGTCGACTCCACGGACTCACCCCTCCACTTT TRBJ1-6 - - 13 TRBV20-1
CSAIRAQELFF TGCAGTGCTATAAGAGCCCAGGAACTGTTTTTT TRBJ1-4 - - 11 TRBV20-1
CAISPEGRESTDTQYF TGTGCCATCTCGCCGGAGGGGCGAGAAAGCACAGATACGCAGTATTTT TRBJ2-3 - - 16 TRBV7-9
CASSPNLDRADEQFF TGCGCCAGCAGCCCGAACCTCGACAGGGCCGATGAGCAGTTCTTC TRBJ2-1 TRBD1 many 15 TRBV5-1
CASRTITDTQYF TGTGCCAGCAGGACGATAACGGATACGCAGTATTTT TRBJ2-3 - many 12 TRBV12-3/TRBV12-4
CASSHTGQETQYF TGCGCCAGCAGCCATACAGGGCAAGAGACCCAGTACTTC TRBJ2-5 - few 13 TRBV4-3
CASSLVAGGALGYGYTF TGTGCCAGCAGCTTAGTTGCAGGGGGCGCTTTAGGATATGGCTACACCTTC TRBJ1-2 TRBD1 few 17 TRBV7-9
CASSRISGQRSGNTIYF TGTGCCAGCAGCAGAATTAGTGGACAGCGCTCTGGAAACACCATATATTTT TRBJ1-3 - - 17 TRBV11-2
CASSWGTSGGTDTQYF TGTGCCAGCAGCTGGGGGACTAGCGGGGGCACAGATACGCAGTATTTT TRBJ2-3 TRBD2 - 16 TRBV5-6
CSAIPPTGIYNEQFF TGCAGTGCCATACCCCCCACAGGGATTTACAATGAGCAGTTCTTC TRBJ2-1 - - 15 TRBV20-1
CAIALLPGVSSYVQYF TGTGCCATCGCCCTATTACCGGGAGTCAGCTCCTACGTGCAGTACTTC TRBJ2-7 - - 16 TRBV10-3
CSVQKGLGGDTQYF TGCAGCGTTCAAAAGGGACTTGGGGGAGATACGCAGTATTTT TRBJ2-3 - - 14 TRBV29-1
CSARGAARNSPPHF TGCAGTGCTAGAGGGGCAGCGCGCAATTCACCCCCCCACTTT TRBJ1-6 - few 14 TRBV20-1
CASPPNSGRLNEQFF TGTGCCAGCCCACCCAATAGCGGGAGACTCAATGAGCAGTTCTTC TRBJ2-1 TRBD2 - 15 TRBV28
CASSLEVRHRAKTQYF TGTGCCAGCAGCTTAGAGGTCCGGCACAGGGCGAAGACCCAGTACTTC TRBJ2-5 - few 16 TRBV7-7
CSFRGGSSYEQYF TGCAGTTTCCGCGGCGGAAGTTCCTACGAGCAGTACTTC TRBJ2-7 - - 13 TRBV20-1
CATGTSGGLPTDTQYF TGTGCCACCGGGACTAGCGGGGGCCTACCCACAGATACGCAGTATTTT TRBJ2-3 TRBD2 - 16 TRBV10-3
CASSFSAGESTGELFF TGTGCCAGCAGTTTCTCAGCGGGAGAATCCACCGGGGAGCTGTTTTTT TRBJ2-2 TRBD2 few 16 TRBV12-3/TRBV12-4
CSAVDREDTEAFF TGCAGTGCGGTGGACAGGGAAGACACTGAAGCTTTCTTT TRBJ1-1 TRBD1 few 13 TRBV20-1
CATVDSNSNQPQHF TGTGCCACGGTGGACAGTAATAGCAATCAGCCCCAGCATTTT TRBJ1-5 - - 14 TRBV6-2/TRBV6-3
CSVELAGANEQFF TGCAGCGTTGAACTAGCGGGGGCCAATGAGCAGTTCTTC TRBJ2-1 TRBD2 - 13 TRBV29-1
CASSRGDGADSPLHF TGCGCCAGCAGCCGAGGTGATGGGGCGGATTCACCCCTCCACTTT TRBJ1-6 - few 15 TRBV4-3
CASSFRITGGDQPQHF TGTGCCAGCAGTTTTAGAATAACAGGTGGCGATCAGCCCCAGCATTTT TRBJ1-5 - - 16 TRBV28
CASSFLNDRGQLETQYF TGTGCCAGCAGTTTTTTGAATGACAGGGGGCAATTGGAGACCCAGTACTTC TRBJ2-5 TRBD1 - 17 TRBV28
CASRAGPYEQYF TGTGCCAGCAGGGCCGGACCCTACGAGCAGTACTTC TRBJ2-7 - - 12 TRBV2
CSGRQGQETQYF TGCAGTGGACGACAGGGTCAAGAGACCCAGTACTTC TRBJ2-5 TRBD1 few 12 TRBV20-1
CASSFGQGVGELFF TGTGCCAGCAGCTTTGGGCAGGGTGTCGGGGAGCTGTTTTTT TRBJ2-2 - - 14 TRBV5-6
CASSYRDRATGELFF TGTGCCAGCAGTTACCGGGACAGGGCCACCGGGGAGCTGTTTTTT TRBJ2-2 TRBD1 few 15 TRBV6-5
CASSQEGGPLGTEAFF TGTGCCAGCAGCCAAGAAGGCGGCCCGTTAGGCACTGAAGCTTTCTTT TRBJ1-1 - - 16 TRBV4-2
CASSLGVGAHTEAFF TGTGCCAGCAGCCTAGGGGTCGGGGCGCACACTGAAGCTTTCTTT TRBJ1-1 - few 15 TRBV11-3
CASSAGQGALRDQPQHF TGTGCCAGCAGCGCTGGACAGGGGGCCCTTAGGGATCAGCCCCAGCATTTT TRBJ1-5 TRBD1 - 17 TRBV12-3/TRBV12-4
CASSFLAGGDTQYF TGTGCCAGCAGCTTCCTAGCGGGGGGGGATACGCAGTATTTT TRBJ2-3 TRBD2 few 14 TRBV7-8
CASSRMTSRGGYNEQFF TGTGCCAGCTCACGAATGACTTCTAGGGGGGGATACAATGAGCAGTTCTTC TRBJ2-1 - - 17 TRBV18
CASGAWDRGHPYYGYTF TGTGCCAGCGGAGCCTGGGACAGGGGGCATCCTTACTATGGCTACACCTTC TRBJ1-2 TRBD1 - 17 TRBV6-1
CSAVRDMDYEQYF TGCAGTGCTGTCCGGGACATGGATTACGAGCAGTACTTC TRBJ2-7 - many 13 TRBV20-1